The 18 T cell receptor beta chains presented below share a single source sample, sequenced in a study of cytomegalovirus exposure and HLA in healthy donors. This table comes from immunoSEQ multiplex PCR, and its TCRdb copy is limited to in-frame clones, with some not included. The repertoire holds under 350,000 clones, with roughly 85% as singletons. Sequenced sample: PBMCs. These receptors all stem from a woman in her late teens or twenties in good health and CMV-seronegative.

CDR3: CASSIEGQGNQPQHF. In DNA, the CDR3 is TGTGCCAGTAGTATAGAGGGACAGGGCAATCAGCCCCAGCATTTT. The chain links TRBV19 to TRBJ1-5; 8 bases fit TRBD1. The germline V gene encodes CDR1 LNHDA and CDR2 SQIVND (reference sequence). The V gene end was trimmed by 0 bases and the J gene end by 2 bases; junction bases not matched to a gene: 0. This CDR3 contains 15 residues.

The CDR3 is CASSSPLGGYEQYF. In nucleotides, the CDR3 is TGTGCCAGCAGCTCCCCCTTAGGAGGGTACGAGCAGTACTTC. This sequence joins TRBV7-2 and TRBJ2-7; TRBD2 might be the D (6 bases). The V gene lost 4 bases and the J gene lost 4 bases, with 14 bases spanning the gap. Germline V gene lookup returns CDR1 SGHTA and CDR2 FQGNSA. The CDR3 extends over 14 amino acids.

The chain carries TRBV7-2 and TRBJ2-2, with D unresolved. Germline V gene lookup returns CDR1 SGHTA and CDR2 FQGNSA. CDR3 length: 12 amino acids. V was clipped by 0 bases and J by 11 bases, with 7 bases between them. CDR3 in amino acids: CASSLALGELFF. The CDR3 DNA is TGTGCCAGCAGCTTAGCCCTCGGTGAGCTGTTTTTT.

The V gene is TRBV4-2, the J gene TRBJ2-7; no definite D call. V was clipped by 0 bases and J by 2 bases, with 23 bases between them. The CDR3 is 19 residues long. Germline V gives CDR1 LGHNA, CDR2 YNFKEQ. The DNA of the CDR3 is TGTGCCAGCAGCCAAGATCACGCCAGAAGAACAACATACGCCTACGAGCAGTACTTC. It translates to CASSQDHARRTTYAYEQYF.

This chain links TRBV7-9 with TRBJ2-5; TRBD2 aligns across 8 bases. Germline V gives CDR1 SEHNR, CDR2 FQNEAQ (reference sequence). V gave up 3 bases and J gave up 3 bases; unmatched junction bases: 6. The CDR3 is 15 residues long. CDR3 nucleotides: TGTGCCAGCAGCTTTTCGACTAGCGATAAAGAGACCCAGTACTTC. It specifies CASSFSTSDKETQYF. Combining the CDR3 with reference TRBV7-9 and TRBJ2-5 gives the whole variable domain DTGVSQNPRHKITKRGQNVTFRCDPISEHNRLYWYRQTLGQGPEFLTYFQNEAQLEKSRLLSDRFSAERPKGSFSTLEIQRTEQGDSAMYLCASSFSTSDKETQYFGPGTRLLVL.

The rearrangement joins TRBV30 to TRBJ1-2; 7 bases fit TRBD1. This CDR3 spans 13 amino acids. Germline lookup yields CDR1 GTSNPN and CDR2 SVGIG (reference sequence). The V segment lost 3 bases and the J segment 9 bases; nucleotides outside the gene matches: 10. The DNA of the CDR3 is TGTGCCTGGAGCAAACGGACAGGCCGAAGCTACACCTTC. This gives the protein CAWSKRTGRSYTF.

V is TRBV9 and J is TRBJ1-2, with TRBD1 as a possible D gene (6 bases). Germline V gene sequence: CDR1 SGDLS, CDR2 YYNGEE. The ends were cut back, 4 bases at V and 8 bases at J, with 18 bases in the middle. There are 14 residues in the CDR3. CDR3 in amino acids: CASSPTGDIPGYTF. In DNA, the CDR3 is TGTGCCAGCAGCCCTACCGGGGACATCCCCGGCTACACCTTC.

This chain connects TRBV18 to TRBJ1-5; D is uncertain. The CDR3 runs 13 residues. Per germline, CDR1 KGHSH and CDR2 LQKENI. V lost 3 bases and J lost 14, with 17 bases in between. CDR3 sequence (DNA): TGTGCCAGCTCACCTTCGGAGGTCGCCCCCGAGCATTTT. Protein product: CASSPSEVAPEHF.

V and J are TRBV5-1 and TRBJ1-4; D may be TRBD1 (6 bases). The CDR3 length is 15 residues. CDR1 and CDR2 from the germline V gene are SGHRS and YFSETQ. The germline V and J ends were trimmed by 4 bases and 4 bases, with 14 bases remaining between them. The CDR3 nucleotides are TGCGCCAGCAGCGGACGACAGGAGAATAATGAAAAACTGTTTTTT. Protein sequence: CASSGRQENNEKLFF.

The chain employs TRBV19 and TRBJ1-2; D is perhaps TRBD1 (6 bases). Trimming removed 3 bases from V and 3 bases from J, with 11 bases in between. The germline gives CDR1 LNHDA, CDR2 SQIVND (reference sequence). This CDR3 is 14 amino acids long. The CDR3 bases are TGTGCCAGTAGTATTAATCGACAGGACTATGGCTACACCTTC. This gives the protein CASSINRQDYGYTF.

The chain combines TRBV18 with TRBJ1-5; D remains unclear. Germline V gene lookup returns CDR1 KGHSH and CDR2 LQKENI. The CDR3 is 13 amino acids. Trimming took off 4 bases at V and 5 bases at J, with 9 bases between the two ends. CDR3 sequence reads: CASSLTIDQPQHF. DNA for the CDR3: TGTGCCAGCTCACTTACAATTGATCAGCCCCAGCATTTT.

The chain is built from TRBV2 and TRBJ1-1, with TRBD1 as a possible D gene (5 bases). CDR1 SNHLY and CDR2 FYNNEI come from the germline V gene. Trimming took off 6 bases at V and 4 bases at J, with 15 bases between the two ends. The CDR3 contains 14 residues. The CDR3 spells CASRDTTHATEAFF. For the CDR3, the DNA is TGTGCCAGCAGGGACACGACGCATGCCACTGAAGCTTTCTTT.

The genes are TRBV6-1 and TRBJ1-1; tentative D call: TRBD1 (5 bases). This CDR3 spans 14 amino acids. Per the germline V gene, CDR1 is MNHNS and CDR2 is SASEGT. Trimming cost V 8 bases and J 0 bases, with 13 bases left between them. The CDR3 is CASLVQGVNTEAFF. As DNA, the CDR3 is TGTGCCAGCCTTGTGCAGGGTGTGAACACTGAAGCTTTCTTT.

This clone has a handful of counts. The rearrangement links TRBV27 to TRBJ1-2, with D uncertain. The CDR3 is 14 residues long. The germline CDR1 and CDR2 sequences are MNHEY and SMNVEV (reference sequence). The V end lost 5 bases, the J end lost 4 bases, and 14 bases lay between the germline ends. The CDR3: CASSLRSPAYGYTF. CDR3 sequence (DNA): TGTGCCAGCAGTCTCCGGAGCCCCGCCTATGGCTACACCTTC.

The rearrangement links TRBV25-1 to TRBJ1-5; D gene ambiguous. The CDR3 is 14 amino acids. Trimming pared 3 bases from V and 3 bases from J, leaving 9 bases between. Germline values: CDR1 MGHDK, CDR2 SYGVNS. The DNA for the CDR3 is TGTGCCAGCAGTGAGTCGGGGTTCAATCAGCCCCAGCATTTT. It encodes CASSESGFNQPQHF. The variable domain in full, completed from reference TRBV25-1 and TRBJ1-5, reads EADIYQTPRYLVIGTGKKITLECSQTMGHDKMYWYQQDPGMELHLIHYSYGVNSTEKGDLSSESTVSRIRTEHFPLTLESARPSHTSQYLCASSESGFNQPQHFGDGTRLSIL.

CDR3 nucleotide sequence: TGTGCCAGCAGTTTAACGGAGATGAACACTGAAGCTTTCTTT. It yields the protein CASSLTEMNTEAFF. The chain combines TRBV28 with TRBJ1-1; D remains ambiguous. Germline assignment: CDR1 MDHEN and CDR2 SYDVKM. The CDR3 sequence is 14 residues long. The germline V and J ends were trimmed by 2 bases and 0 bases, with 7 bases remaining between them. Drawing the rest from reference TRBV28 and TRBJ1-1, the complete variable domain is DVKVTQSSRYLVKRTGEKVFLECVQDMDHENMFWYRQDPGLGLRLIYFSYDVKMKEKGDIPEGYSVSREKKERFSLILESASTNQTSMYLCASSLTEMNTEAFFGQGTRLTVV.

The J gene is TRBJ1-2, the V gene TRBV11-3, with TRBD1 matching 11 bases. With V trimmed by 3 bases and J by 8 bases, 5 bases remained unmatched. The CDR3 sequence is 14 residues long. Germline V CDR1 and CDR2: SGHNT, YENEEA. DNA of the CDR3: TGTGCCAGCAGCTTCGGACAGGGGGCCTACGGCTACACCTTC. The encoded protein is CASSFGQGAYGYTF. Supplemented by reference TRBV11-3 and TRBJ1-2, the full variable domain reads EAGVVQSPRYKIIEKKQPVAFWCNPISGHNTLYWYLQNLGQGPELLIRYENEEAVDDSQLPKDRFSAERLKGVDSTLKIQPAELGDSAVYLCASSFGQGAYGYTFGSGTRLTVV.

The chain recombines TRBV11-1 with TRBJ2-1; TRBD2 aligns across 7 bases. The CDR3 length is 15 residues. Germline V gene lookup returns CDR1 SGHAT and CDR2 FQDESV (reference sequence). Unmatched junction bases numbered 16, after V lost 2 bases and J lost 15 bases. The CDR3 nucleotides are TGTGCCAGCAGCTTACGGTCGGGAGGCCGAAGGGTTGTGTTCTTC. Its protein is CASSLRSGGRRVVFF. Full variable domain (rest looked up from reference TRBV11-1 and TRBJ2-1): EAEVAQSPRYKITEKSQAVAFWCDPISGHATLYWYRQILGQGPELLVQFQDESVVDDSQLPKDRFSAERLKGVDSTLKIQPAELGDSAMYLCASSLRSGGRRVVFFGPGTRLTVL.